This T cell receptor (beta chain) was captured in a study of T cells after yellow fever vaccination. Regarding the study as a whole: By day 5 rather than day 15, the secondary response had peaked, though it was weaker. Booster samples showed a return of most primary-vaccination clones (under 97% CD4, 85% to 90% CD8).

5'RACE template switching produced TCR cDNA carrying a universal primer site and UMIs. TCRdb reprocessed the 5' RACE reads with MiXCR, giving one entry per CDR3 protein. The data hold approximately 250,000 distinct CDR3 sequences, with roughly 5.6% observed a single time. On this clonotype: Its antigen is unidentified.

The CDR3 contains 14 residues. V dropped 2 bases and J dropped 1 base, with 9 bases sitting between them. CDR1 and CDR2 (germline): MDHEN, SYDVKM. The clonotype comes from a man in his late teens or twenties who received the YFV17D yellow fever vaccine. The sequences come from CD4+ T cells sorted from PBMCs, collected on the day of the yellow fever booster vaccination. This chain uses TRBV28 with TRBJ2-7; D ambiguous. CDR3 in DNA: TGTGCCAGCAGTTTAATAGCCAGGTCCTACGAGCAGTACTTC. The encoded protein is CASSLIARSYEQYF.